These T cell receptor beta chains were read from a single sample in a study of blood T cell repertoires in COVID-19. Repertoires were generated with immunoSEQ multiplex PCR, while TCRdb's copy carries only in-frame clones and drops some. The table lists about 210,000 clones, just over 90% of them singletons. Sequenced material: peripheral blood. These receptors all come from a man between 25 and 39 years old with acute or convalescent COVID-19. Both conserved end residues are trimmed from each CDR3. A D gene is named only where the DNA matches it firmly. Clone sizes are given selectively: once, few, many, or a class where the clone is expanded.

j_call v_call clone_size d_call cdr3_aa
TRBJ1-5 TRBV28 . . ASSFSRQRRLYSNQPQH
TRBJ1-5 TRBV6-5 . . ASSYNSFSNQPQH
TRBJ2-1 TRBV10-1 . . ASSQTGREQF
TRBJ2-7 TRBV5-1 . TRBD2 ASSLIPSGLSYEQY
TRBJ2-5 TRBV28 . TRBD1 ATGTVQETQY
TRBJ2-5 TRBV18 . TRBD1 ASSPQRYRDRQETQY
TRBJ1-1 TRBV19 many TRBD1 ASSIIEGAEAF
TRBJ2-6 TRBV4-2 . TRBD1 ASSQVTGVSSGANVLT
TRBJ2-3 TRBV19 . . ASSFRVGTDTQY
TRBJ1-2 TRBV24-1 . . ATSDPMTESYGYT
TRBJ1-1 TRBV30 . . AWSLPPGRTEAF
TRBJ2-3 TRBV23-1 . . ASSPTGDSADTQY
TRBJ2-1 TRBV15 . . ATSRDKNNEQF
TRBJ2-7 TRBV6-5 . TRBD1 ASSYDRASSEQY
TRBJ1-6 TRBV19 . TRBD1 ASSMQQGAIYNSPLH
TRBJ2-3 TRBV28 . . ASSFGITDTQY
TRBJ1-1 TRBV14 many TRBD1 ASSRQGSVTEAF
TRBJ2-4 TRBV27 . . ASTQVGTGKNIQY
TRBJ2-1 TRBV4-1 . TRBD2 ASSPTGAGVSNEQF
TRBJ2-1 TRBV5-6 . . ASSLSSHSYNEQF
TRBJ1-1 TRBV5-4 . TRBD1 ASSQRQGLGTEAF
TRBJ2-7 TRBV2 . . ASRDRTTDYEQY
TRBJ2-3 TRBV5-1 few TRBD2 ASSLDASGGTDTQY
TRBJ2-1 TRBV14 . TRBD1 ASSQLQGNRNEQF
TRBJ1-1 TRBV4-2 . TRBD1 ASSQSGQGVGEAF
TRBJ1-2 TRBV2 . . ASTWTVDYGYT
TRBJ2-5 TRBV19 . . ASSSGRGTGTQY
TRBJ2-5 TRBV3-1/TRBV3-2 . . ASSQPTRGLETQY
TRBJ1-3 TRBV10-3 . . ASREATRSSGNTIY
TRBJ2-1 TRBV19 . . ASSPTWSPYNEQF
TRBJ1-1 TRBV29-1 once TRBD1 SVGDRAYTEAF
TRBJ2-7 TRBV27 . . ASSLVAAYEQY
TRBJ1-2 TRBV12-3/TRBV12-4 . . ASSKQGPYGYT
TRBJ2-1 TRBV2 . TRBD2 ASSQGLAVFGF
TRBJ2-1 TRBV5-1 . . ASSLAKSTPSNEQF
TRBJ1-2 TRBV11-2 . . ASSFGQNYGYT
TRBJ2-1 TRBV5-1 once . ASGAPGLLDTEQF
TRBJ2-1 TRBV5-8 . . ASSLLTGSYNEQF
TRBJ1-4 TRBV5-5 once TRBD1 ASSRATGINEKLF
TRBJ1-1 TRBV30 . TRBD1 AFEQGAAGTEAF
TRBJ2-1 TRBV9 . . ASSVTPQQGWNNEQF
TRBJ1-5 TRBV25-1 once . ASSESTVNQPQH
TRBJ1-5 TRBV28 few . ASSDRQPQH
TRBJ2-7 TRBV12-3/TRBV12-4 . . ASSSSVYEQY
TRBJ2-6 TRBV11-3 . TRBD2 ASSPGRGAGANVLT
TRBJ2-1 TRBV28 . . ASFALGGKLYNEQF
TRBJ1-1 TRBV6-5 . . ASVSPAEAF